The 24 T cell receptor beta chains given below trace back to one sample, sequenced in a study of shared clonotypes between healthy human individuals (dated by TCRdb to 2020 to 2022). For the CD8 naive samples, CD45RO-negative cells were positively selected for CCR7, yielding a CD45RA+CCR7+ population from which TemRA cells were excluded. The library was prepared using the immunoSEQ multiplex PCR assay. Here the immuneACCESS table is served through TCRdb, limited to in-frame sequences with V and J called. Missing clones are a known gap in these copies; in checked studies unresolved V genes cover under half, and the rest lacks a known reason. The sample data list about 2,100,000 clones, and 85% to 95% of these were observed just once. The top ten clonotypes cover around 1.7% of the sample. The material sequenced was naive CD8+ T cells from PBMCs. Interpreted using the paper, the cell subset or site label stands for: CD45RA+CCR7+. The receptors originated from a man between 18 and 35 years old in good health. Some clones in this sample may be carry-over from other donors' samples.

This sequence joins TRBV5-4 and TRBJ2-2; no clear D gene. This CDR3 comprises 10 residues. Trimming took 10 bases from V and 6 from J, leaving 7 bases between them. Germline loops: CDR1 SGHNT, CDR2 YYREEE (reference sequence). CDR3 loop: CAYWSGELFF. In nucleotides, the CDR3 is TGTGCCTACTGGTCCGGGGAGCTGTTTTTT.

The CDR3, as DNA: TGTGCCAGCAGCTTTTTCCGGGACCCCCCGCAGCCCCAGCATTTT. It yields the protein CASSFFRDPPQPQHF. The chain combines TRBV5-6 with TRBJ1-5; the D gene is possibly TRBD1 (5 bases). Germline lookup yields CDR1 SGHDT and CDR2 YYEEEE. CDR3 size: 15 residues. Trimming cost V 2 bases and J 7 bases, with 16 bases left between them.

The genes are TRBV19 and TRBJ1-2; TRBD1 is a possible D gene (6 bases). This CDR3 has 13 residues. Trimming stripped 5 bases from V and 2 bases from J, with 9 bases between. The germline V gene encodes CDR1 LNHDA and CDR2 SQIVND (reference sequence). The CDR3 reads CASSAGANYGYTF. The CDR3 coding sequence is TGTGCCAGTAGTGCGGGGGCGAACTATGGCTACACCTTC.

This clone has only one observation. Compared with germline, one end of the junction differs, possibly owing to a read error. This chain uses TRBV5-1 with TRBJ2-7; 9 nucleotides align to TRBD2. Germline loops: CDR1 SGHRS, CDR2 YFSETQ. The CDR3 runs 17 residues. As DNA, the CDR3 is TGCGCCAGCACCCCCAGCTTGGTTTCTGGCGGGAGGGGGGTGTGTAGGTTC. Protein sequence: CASTPSLVSGGRGVCRF.

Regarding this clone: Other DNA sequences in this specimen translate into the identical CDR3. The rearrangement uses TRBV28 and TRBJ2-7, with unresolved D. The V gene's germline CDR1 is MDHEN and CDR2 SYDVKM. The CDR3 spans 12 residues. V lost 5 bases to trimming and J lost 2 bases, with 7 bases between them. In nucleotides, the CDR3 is TGTGCCAGCAGTACCCCAGCCTACGAGCAGTACTTC. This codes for CASSTPAYEQYF.

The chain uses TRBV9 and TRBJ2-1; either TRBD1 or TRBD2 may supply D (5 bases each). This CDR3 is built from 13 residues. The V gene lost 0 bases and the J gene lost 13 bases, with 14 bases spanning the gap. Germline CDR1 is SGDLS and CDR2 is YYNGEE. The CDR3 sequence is CASSVVWGKVQFF. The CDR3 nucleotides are TGTGCCAGCAGCGTAGTTTGGGGGAAGGTACAGTTCTTC.

The chain's CDR3 is CASSVGLADLGEQFF. Written as DNA, the CDR3 is TGTGCCAGCAGCGTAGGTCTAGCGGACCTCGGTGAGCAGTTCTTC. The gene calls are TRBV9 and TRBJ2-1, with 7 nucleotides matching TRBD2. V was clipped by 0 bases and J by 9 bases; unmatched bases: 9. This CDR3 is built from 15 residues. Germline CDR1 SGDLS, CDR2 YYNGEE.

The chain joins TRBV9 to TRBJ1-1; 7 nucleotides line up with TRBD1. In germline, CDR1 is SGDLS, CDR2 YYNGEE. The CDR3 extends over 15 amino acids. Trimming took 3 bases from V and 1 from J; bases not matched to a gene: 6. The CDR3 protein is CASSAFRTGNTEAFF. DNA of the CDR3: TGTGCCAGCAGCGCCTTTCGGACAGGGAACACTGAAGCTTTCTTT.

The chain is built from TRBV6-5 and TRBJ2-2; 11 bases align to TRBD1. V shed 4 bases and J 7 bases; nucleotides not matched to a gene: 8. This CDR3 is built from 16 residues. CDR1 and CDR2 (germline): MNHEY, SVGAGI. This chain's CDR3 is CASSSPGTGGFGELFF. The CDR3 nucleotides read TGTGCCAGCAGTTCTCCGGGGACAGGGGGTTTCGGGGAGCTGTTTTTT.

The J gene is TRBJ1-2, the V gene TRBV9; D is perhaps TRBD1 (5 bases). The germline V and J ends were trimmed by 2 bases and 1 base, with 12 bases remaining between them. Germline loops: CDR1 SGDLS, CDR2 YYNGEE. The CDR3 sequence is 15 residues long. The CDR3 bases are TGTGCCAGCAGCGTTGCCAGGGTAGATAACTATGGCTACACCTTC. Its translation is CASSVARVDNYGYTF.

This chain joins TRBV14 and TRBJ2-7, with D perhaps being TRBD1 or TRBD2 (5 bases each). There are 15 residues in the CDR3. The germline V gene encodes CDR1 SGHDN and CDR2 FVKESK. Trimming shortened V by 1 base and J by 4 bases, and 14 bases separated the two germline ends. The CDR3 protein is CASSQVQGVNYEQYF. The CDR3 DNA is TGTGCCAGCAGCCAAGTCCAGGGAGTAAATTACGAGCAGTACTTC.

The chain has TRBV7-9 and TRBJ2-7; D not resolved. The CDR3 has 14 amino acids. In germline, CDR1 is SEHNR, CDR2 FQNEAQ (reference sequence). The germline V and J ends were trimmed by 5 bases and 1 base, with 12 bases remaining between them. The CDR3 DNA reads TGTGCCAGCAGCCCTGAATCAGTTTCCTACGAGCAGTACTTC. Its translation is CASSPESVSYEQYF.

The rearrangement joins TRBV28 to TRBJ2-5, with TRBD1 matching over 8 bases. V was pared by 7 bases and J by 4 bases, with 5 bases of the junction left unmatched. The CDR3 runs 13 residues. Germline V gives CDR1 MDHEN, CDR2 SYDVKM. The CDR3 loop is CASNLDRGETQYF. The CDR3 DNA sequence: TGTGCCAGCAACCTTGACAGGGGAGAGACCCAGTACTTC.

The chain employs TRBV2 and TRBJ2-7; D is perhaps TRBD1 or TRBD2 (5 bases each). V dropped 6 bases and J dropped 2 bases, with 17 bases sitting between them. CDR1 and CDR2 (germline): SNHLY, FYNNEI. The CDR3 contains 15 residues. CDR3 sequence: CASREAQGWAYEQYF. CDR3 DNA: TGTGCCAGCAGGGAGGCGCAGGGATGGGCCTACGAGCAGTACTTC.

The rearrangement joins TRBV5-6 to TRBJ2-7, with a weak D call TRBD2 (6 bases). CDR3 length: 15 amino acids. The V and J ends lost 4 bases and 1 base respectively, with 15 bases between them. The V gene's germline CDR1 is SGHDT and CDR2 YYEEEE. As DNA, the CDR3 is TGTGCCAGCAGCCCCGGGGGTGGGACGTCCTACGAGCAGTACTTC. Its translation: CASSPGGGTSYEQYF.

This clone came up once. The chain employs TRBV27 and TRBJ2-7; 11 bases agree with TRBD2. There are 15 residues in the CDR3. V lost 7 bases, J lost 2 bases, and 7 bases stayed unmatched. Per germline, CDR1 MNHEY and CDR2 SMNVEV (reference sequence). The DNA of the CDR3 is TGTGCCAGCACCCCACTAGCGGGAGCTCCCTACGAGCAGTACTTC. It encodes CASTPLAGAPYEQYF.

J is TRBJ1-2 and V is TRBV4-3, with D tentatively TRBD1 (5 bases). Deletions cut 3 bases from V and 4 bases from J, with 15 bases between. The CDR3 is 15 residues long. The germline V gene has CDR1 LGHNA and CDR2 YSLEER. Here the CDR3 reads CASSHPRTPSYGYTF. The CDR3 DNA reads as TGCGCCAGCAGCCACCCAAGGACACCCTCCTATGGCTACACCTTC.

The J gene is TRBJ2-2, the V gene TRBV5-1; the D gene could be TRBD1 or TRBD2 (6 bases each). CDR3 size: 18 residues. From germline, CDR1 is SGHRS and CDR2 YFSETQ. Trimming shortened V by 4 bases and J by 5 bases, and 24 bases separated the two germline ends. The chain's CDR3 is CASSPYSPGALGTGELFF. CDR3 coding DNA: TGCGCCAGCAGCCCTTATTCCCCGGGGGCCCTAGGAACCGGGGAGCTGTTTTTT.

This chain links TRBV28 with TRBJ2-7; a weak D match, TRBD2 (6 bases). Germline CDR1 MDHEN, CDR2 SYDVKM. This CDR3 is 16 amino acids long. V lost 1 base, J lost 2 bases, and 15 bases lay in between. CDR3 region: CASSLFNGGPTYEQYF. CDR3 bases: TGTGCCAGCAGTTTATTCAACGGGGGTCCTACCTACGAGCAGTACTTC. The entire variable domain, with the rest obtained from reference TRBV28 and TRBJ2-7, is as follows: DVKVTQSSRYLVKRTGEKVFLECVQDMDHENMFWYRQDPGLGLRLIYFSYDVKMKEKGDIPEGYSVSREKKERFSLILESASTNQTSMYLCASSLFNGGPTYEQYFGPGTRLTVT.

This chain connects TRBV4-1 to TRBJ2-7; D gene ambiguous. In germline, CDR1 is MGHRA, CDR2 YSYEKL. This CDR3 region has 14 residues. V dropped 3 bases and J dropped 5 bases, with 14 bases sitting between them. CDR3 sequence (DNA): TGCGCCAGCAGCCAGAGTCGGCAGGTAAACGAGCAGTACTTC. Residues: CASSQSRQVNEQYF.

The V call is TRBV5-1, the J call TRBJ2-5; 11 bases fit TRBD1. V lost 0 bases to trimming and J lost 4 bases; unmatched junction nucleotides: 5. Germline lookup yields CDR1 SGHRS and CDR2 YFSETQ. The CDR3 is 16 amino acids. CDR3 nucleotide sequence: TGCGCCAGCAGCTTGGGACCGGACAGGGGGCGAGAGACCCAGTACTTC. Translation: CASSLGPDRGRETQYF.

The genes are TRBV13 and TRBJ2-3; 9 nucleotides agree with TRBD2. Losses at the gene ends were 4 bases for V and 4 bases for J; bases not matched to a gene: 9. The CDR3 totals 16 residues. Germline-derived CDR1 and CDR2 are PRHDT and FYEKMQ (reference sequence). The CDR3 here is CASSSYGTSRPDTQYF. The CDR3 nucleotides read TGTGCCAGCAGCTCCTACGGGACTAGCCGCCCAGATACGCAGTATTTT.

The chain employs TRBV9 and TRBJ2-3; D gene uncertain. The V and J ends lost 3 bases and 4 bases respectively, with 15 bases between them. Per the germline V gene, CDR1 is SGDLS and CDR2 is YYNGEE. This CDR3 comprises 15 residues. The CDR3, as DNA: TGTGCCAGCAGCGAGAGGCAATCCCGGGCAGATACGCAGTATTTT. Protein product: CASSERQSRADTQYF. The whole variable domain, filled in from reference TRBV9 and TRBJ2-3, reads DSGVTQTPKHLITATGQRVTLRCSPRSGDLSVYWYQQSLDQGLQFLIQYYNGEERAKGNILERFSAQQFPDLHSELNLSSLELGDSALYFCASSERQSRADTQYFGPGTRLTVL.

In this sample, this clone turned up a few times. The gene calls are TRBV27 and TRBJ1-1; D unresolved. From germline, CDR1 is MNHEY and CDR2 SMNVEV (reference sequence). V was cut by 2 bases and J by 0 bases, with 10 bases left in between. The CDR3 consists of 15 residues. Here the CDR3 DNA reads TGTGCCAGCAGTTTAGGGAAGAACTTGAACACTGAAGCTTTCTTT. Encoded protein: CASSLGKNLNTEAFF.